Given below is one TCR beta chain in context. Germline CDR1 is LGHNA and CDR2 is YNFKEQ. V was pared by 3 bases and J by 8 bases, with 6 bases of the junction left unmatched. CDR3 length equals 14 residues. This sample was taken from a study of T cell responses to AZD1222 COVID-19 vaccine. Libraries were prepared by immunoSEQ multiplex PCR; TCRdb keeps only in-frame clonotypes and omits some of them. Among 50,000 or so clones listed, around 89% were seen once. The TCR comes from an adult who received the AZD1222 COVID-19 vaccine. The starting material was peripheral blood, obtained 28 days after the second AZD1222 dose. This chain uses TRBV4-2 with TRBJ1-2, with 10 bases lining up with TRBD1. This chain's CDR3 is CASSQPTGGDGYTF. CDR3 DNA sequence: TGTGCCAGCAGCCAGCCGACAGGGGGCGACGGCTACACCTTC.